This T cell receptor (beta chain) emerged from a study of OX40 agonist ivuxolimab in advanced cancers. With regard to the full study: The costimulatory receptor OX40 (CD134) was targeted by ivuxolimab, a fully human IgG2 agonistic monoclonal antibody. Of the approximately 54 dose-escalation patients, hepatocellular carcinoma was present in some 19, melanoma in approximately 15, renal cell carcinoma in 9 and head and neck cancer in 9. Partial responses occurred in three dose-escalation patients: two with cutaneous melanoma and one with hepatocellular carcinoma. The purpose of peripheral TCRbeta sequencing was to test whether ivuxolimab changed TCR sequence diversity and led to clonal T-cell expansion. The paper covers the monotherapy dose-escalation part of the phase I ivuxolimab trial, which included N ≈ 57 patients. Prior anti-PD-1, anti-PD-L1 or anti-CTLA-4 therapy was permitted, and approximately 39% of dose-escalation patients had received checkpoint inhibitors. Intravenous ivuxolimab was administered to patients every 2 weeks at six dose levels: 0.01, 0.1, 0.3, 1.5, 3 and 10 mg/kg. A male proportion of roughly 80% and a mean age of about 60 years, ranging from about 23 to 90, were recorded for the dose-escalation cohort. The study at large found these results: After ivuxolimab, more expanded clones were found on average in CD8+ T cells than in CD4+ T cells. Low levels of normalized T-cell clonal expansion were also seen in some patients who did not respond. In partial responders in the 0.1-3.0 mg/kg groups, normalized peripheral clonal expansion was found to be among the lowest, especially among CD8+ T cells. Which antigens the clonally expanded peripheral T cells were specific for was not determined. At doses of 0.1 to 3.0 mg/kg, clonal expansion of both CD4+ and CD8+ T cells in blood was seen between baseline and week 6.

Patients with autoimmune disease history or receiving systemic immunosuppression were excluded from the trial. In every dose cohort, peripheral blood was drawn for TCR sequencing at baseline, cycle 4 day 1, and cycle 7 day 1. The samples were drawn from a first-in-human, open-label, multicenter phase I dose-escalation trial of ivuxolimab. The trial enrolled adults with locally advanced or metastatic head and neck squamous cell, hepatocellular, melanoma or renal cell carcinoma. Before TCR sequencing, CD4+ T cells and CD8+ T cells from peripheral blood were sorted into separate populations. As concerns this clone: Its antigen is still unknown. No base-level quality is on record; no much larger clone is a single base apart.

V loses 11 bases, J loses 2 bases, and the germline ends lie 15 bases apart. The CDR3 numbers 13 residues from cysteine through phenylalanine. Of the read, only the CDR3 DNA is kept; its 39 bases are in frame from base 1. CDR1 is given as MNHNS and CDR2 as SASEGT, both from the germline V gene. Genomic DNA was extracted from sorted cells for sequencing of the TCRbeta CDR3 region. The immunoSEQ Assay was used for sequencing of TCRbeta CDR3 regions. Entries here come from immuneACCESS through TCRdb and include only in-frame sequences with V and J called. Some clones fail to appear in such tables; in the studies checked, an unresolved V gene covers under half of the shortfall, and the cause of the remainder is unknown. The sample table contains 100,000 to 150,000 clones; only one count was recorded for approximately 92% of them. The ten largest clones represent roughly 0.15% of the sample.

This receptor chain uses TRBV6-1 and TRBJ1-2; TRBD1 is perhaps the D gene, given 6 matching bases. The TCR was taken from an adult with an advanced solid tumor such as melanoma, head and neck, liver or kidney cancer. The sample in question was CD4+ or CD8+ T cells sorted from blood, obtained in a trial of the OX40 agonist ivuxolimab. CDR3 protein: CAGTTGPNYGYTF. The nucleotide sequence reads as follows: TGTGCCGGAACGACAGGACCCAACTATGGCTACACCTTC.